One T cell receptor (beta chain) is described in this entry. Its target is not known. The entry originates in a study of chemoradiotherapy in HPV16-positive cancers. Study-wide results and limits: Non-HPV-specific T cells did not expand in tumors during treatment, whereas candidate HPV-specific clones and E7-related motifs did.

The method was immunoSEQ multiplex PCR; TCRdb's version includes in-frame clones alone and lacks a portion of them. The sample holds tens of thousands of clones, 70% to 90% seen once. This CDR3 contains 13 residues. The V end was cut by 0 bases, the J end by 4 bases, with 6 bases between. Per germline, CDR1 KGHSY and CDR2 FQNENV. The chain combines TRBV16 with TRBJ2-5; D gene uncertain. The receptor's source is a human donor with HPV-associated anogenital cancer. Material: blood, obtained from a patient who underwent chemoradiotherapy. The CDR3 loop reads CASSQSYAETQYF. DNA for the CDR3: TGTGCCAGCAGCCAATCATATGCAGAGACCCAGTACTTC.